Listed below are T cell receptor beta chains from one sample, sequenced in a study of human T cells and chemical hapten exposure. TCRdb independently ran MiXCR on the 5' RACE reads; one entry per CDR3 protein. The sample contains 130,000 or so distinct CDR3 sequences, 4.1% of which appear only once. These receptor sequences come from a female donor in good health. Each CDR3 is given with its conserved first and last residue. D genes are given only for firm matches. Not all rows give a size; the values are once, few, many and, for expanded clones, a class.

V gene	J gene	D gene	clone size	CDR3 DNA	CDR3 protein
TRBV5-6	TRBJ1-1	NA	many	TGTGCCAGCAGCTTGGAGGAAGGACAGGAAGCTTTCTTT	CASSLEEGQEAFF
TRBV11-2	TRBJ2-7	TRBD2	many	TGTGCCAGCAGCACCGGACTAGCGGGGGAATACGAGCAGTACTTC	CASSTGLAGEYEQYF
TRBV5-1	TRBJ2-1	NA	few	TGCGCCAGCGGGGACACCCGCTCCTACAATGAGCAGTTCTTC	CASGDTRSYNEQFF
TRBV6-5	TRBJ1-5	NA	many	TGTGCCAGCAGTTACACGGTCGATAGTCGTCAGCCCCAGCATTTT	CASSYTVDSRQPQHF
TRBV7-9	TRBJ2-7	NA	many	TGTGCCACCAGACGGACCACTTACGAGCAGTACTTC	CATRRTTYEQYF
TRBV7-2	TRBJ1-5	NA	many	TGTGCCAGCAGCTTAGCGGGAAGCAATCAGCCCCAGCATTTT	CASSLAGSNQPQHF
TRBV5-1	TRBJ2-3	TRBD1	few	TGCACCAGTTCACAGGGGACAAGAACAGATACGCAGTATTTT	CTSSQGTRTDTQYF
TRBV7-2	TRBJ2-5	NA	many	TGTGCCAGCAGCTTCAGGGTGAGCGAGACCCAGTACTTC	CASSFRVSETQYF
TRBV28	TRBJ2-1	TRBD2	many	TGTGCCAGCAGTTCCGCCTCCTCGCGGGGGGCCCGGGCGCGGCAGTTCTTC	CASSSASSRGARARQFF
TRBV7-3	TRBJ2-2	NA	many	TGTGCCAGCAGCTTAACCGGCCCGAACACCGGGGAGCTGTTTTTT	CASSLTGPNTGELFF
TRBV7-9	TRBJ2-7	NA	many	TGTGCCAGCAGCTTATACGATGGGCCGGAGACTCGGGAGCAGTACTTC	CASSLYDGPETREQYF
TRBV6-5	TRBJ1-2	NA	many	TGTGCCAGCGGAATTCTGGGAGACTATGGCTACACCTTC	CASGILGDYGYTF
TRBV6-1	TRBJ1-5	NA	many	TGTGCCAGCAACAGAGGGGCGCGAGGCAATCAGCCCCAGCATTTT	CASNRGARGNQPQHF
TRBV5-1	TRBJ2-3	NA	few	TGCGCCAGCGGGGGGCGAATGGCAGGGCCCAGCACAGATACGCAGTATTTT	CASGGRMAGPSTDTQYF
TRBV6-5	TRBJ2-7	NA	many	TGTGCCACCCGGGAAAGGGGCCCCTACGAGCAGTACTTC	CATRERGPYEQYF
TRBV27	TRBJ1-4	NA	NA	TGTGCCAGCAGTTCCCCCGCCGCCGCTAATGAAAAACTGTTTTTT	CASSSPAAANEKLFF
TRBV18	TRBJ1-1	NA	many	TGTGCCAGCTCAGAAGACACTGAAGCTTTCTTT	CASSEDTEAFF
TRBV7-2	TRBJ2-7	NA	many	TGTGCCAGCAGCTTACCCGGGGAATACGAGCAGTACTTC	CASSLPGEYEQYF
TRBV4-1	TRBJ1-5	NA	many	TGCGCCAGCAGCCAAGAGGGCAGCTTGATCAATCAGCCCCAGCATTTT	CASSQEGSLINQPQHF
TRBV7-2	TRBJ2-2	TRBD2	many	TGTGCCAGCAGCCCGTGGGGGGGGTATAACACCGGGGAGCTGTTTTTT	CASSPWGGYNTGELFF
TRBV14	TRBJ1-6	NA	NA	TGTGCCAGCAGCCAAGTAGCAGGTTATTCACCCCTCCACTTT	CASSQVAGYSPLHF
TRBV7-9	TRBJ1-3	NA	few	TGTGCCAGCAGCCCCCAGATGATCAACACCATATATTTT	CASSPQMINTIYF
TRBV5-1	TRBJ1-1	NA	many	TGCGCCAGCAGCTTGAACCCGGACAGCGCAGCTTTCTTT	CASSLNPDSAAFF
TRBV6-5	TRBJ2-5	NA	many	TGTGCCAGCAGGAAGGGGGGACTACAAGAGACCCAGTACTTC	CASRKGGLQETQYF
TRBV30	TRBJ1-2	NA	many	TGTGCCTGGAGTGTACTAGTGTGGGGGGGAAACTATGGCTACACCTTC	CAWSVLVWGGNYGYTF
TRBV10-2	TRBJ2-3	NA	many	TGCGCCAGCAGGGATACAGGGCGGGGGTCGACAGATACGCAGTATTTT	CASRDTGRGSTDTQYF
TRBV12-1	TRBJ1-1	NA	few	TGTGCCAGCAGCTCATCGGTAGGGACAATCACTGAAGCTTTCTTT	CASSSSVGTITEAFF
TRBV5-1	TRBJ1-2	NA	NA	TGCGCCAGCAGCTTGGCCCCGGACGCCTTTGACTACACCTTC	CASSLAPDAFDYTF
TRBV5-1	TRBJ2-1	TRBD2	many	TGCGCCAGCAGCCATACTAGCGGGGCCGCCTACAATGAGCAGTTCTTC	CASSHTSGAAYNEQFF
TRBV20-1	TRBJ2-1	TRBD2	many	TGCAGTGCTAGAGAGGGGGGACTAGTTTATTGGCAGTTCTTC	CSAREGGLVYWQFF
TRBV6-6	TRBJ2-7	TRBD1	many	TGTGCCAGCAACATTAACCCTCAGGGGGTCTCTTACGAGCAGTACTTC	CASNINPQGVSYEQYF
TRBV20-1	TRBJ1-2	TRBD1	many	TGCAGTGCTACTAGACAGGGGGCTACCTATGGCTACACCTTC	CSATRQGATYGYTF
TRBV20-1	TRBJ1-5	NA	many	TGCAGTGCTAGCGCAGGGTGGGATCAGCCCCAGCATTTT	CSASAGWDQPQHF
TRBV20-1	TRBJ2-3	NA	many	TGCAGTGCTAGATGGGCAGATACGCAGTATTTT	CSARWADTQYF
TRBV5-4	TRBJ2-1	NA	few	TGTGCCAGCAGCTTGGGCGGACAGCCGTACAATGAGCAGTTCTTC	CASSLGGQPYNEQFF
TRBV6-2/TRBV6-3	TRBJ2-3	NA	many	TGTGCCAGCAAGTCGGGGAGATCAGATACGCAGTATTTT	CASKSGRSDTQYF
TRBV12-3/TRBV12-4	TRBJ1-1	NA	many	TGTGCCAGCAGCTACCCGCGGGCTGAAGCTTTCTTT	CASSYPRAEAFF
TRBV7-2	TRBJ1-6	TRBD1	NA	TGTGCCAGCAGCCTACCGAGGACAGGGAGTTATTCACCCCTCCACTTT	CASSLPRTGSYSPLHF
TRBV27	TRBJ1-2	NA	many	TGTGCCAGCAGTTCCCAGGGCGTCTATGGCTACACCTTC	CASSSQGVYGYTF
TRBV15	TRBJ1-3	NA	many	TGTGCCACCAGCCAGGACTCTGGAAACACCATATATTTT	CATSQDSGNTIYF
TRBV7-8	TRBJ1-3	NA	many	TGTGCCAGCAGCTTAGGACCTGGAAACACCATATATTTT	CASSLGPGNTIYF
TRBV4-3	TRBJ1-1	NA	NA	TGCGCCAGCAGCCAATACTTTCGGGGCACTGAAGCTTTCTTT	CASSQYFRGTEAFF
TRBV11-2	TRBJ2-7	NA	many	TGTGCCAGCAGCCACCCGGGACCCTCCTACGAGCAGTACTTC	CASSHPGPSYEQYF
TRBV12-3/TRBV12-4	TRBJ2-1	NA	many	TGTGCCAGCAGTTTCCGTTGGGGTGAGCAGTTCTTC	CASSFRWGEQFF
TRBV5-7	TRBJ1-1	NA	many	TGTGCCAGCAGCCCTGGGGCCGGGGCCACAATGAACACTGAAGCTTTCTTT	CASSPGAGATMNTEAFF
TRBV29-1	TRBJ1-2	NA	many	TGCAGCGTTGAACCGGACAGCCGCCCCCCGGGCTATGGCTACACCTTC	CSVEPDSRPPGYGYTF
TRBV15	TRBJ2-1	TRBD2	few	TGTGCCACCAGCCAGGGACGAGCGGGGGGGCCATTCTTC	CATSQGRAGGPFF
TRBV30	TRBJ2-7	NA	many	TGTGCCTGGAGTGCTACAGGGAGCGAGCAGTACTTC	CAWSATGSEQYF
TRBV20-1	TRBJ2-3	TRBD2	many	TGCAGTGCCCCCATCGGGACTAGCGTCACAGATACGCAGTATTTT	CSAPIGTSVTDTQYF